A selection of T cell receptor beta chains follows, all from one sample in a study of T cells after somatic rescue of genetic block. The data were produced by immunoSEQ multiplex PCR, yet TCRdb's version contains in-frame clones alone and is incomplete. The profile shows about 70,000 clones, about 92% of them singletons. Sequencing was carried out using peripheral blood mononuclear cells (PBMCs). The receptor source for this set is a man aged 35 to 55. The CDR3 runs from the conserved cysteine through the conserved F or W. Fields, in order: CDR3 protein, CDR3 DNA, CDR3 length, V gene, D gene, clone size, J gene. A D gene is named only where the DNA matches it firmly. Size is stated for part of the rows, as once, few or many counts, or as a class when the clone is expanded.

cdr3_aa: CASSYGQGRYYGYTF
cdr3_nt: TGTGCCAGCAGCTATGGACAGGGGAGGTACTATGGCTACACCTTC
cdr3_length: 15
v_call: TRBV7-9
d_call: TRBD1
clone_size: NA
j_call: TRBJ1-2

cdr3_aa: CASSLEGSGANVLTF
cdr3_nt: TGCGCCAGCAGCTTGGAAGGCTCTGGGGCCAACGTCCTGACTTTC
cdr3_length: 15
v_call: TRBV5-1
d_call: NA
clone_size: NA
j_call: TRBJ2-6

cdr3_aa: CASSLDKLKGEKLFF
cdr3_nt: TGCGCCAGCAGCCTTGACAAGCTGAAGGGGGAAAAACTGTTTTTT
cdr3_length: 15
v_call: TRBV5-1
d_call: NA
clone_size: NA
j_call: TRBJ1-4

cdr3_aa: CAISYPTGGHNEQFF
cdr3_nt: TGTGCCATCAGTTACCCGACAGGGGGACACAATGAGCAGTTCTTC
cdr3_length: 15
v_call: TRBV10-3
d_call: TRBD1
clone_size: few
j_call: TRBJ2-1

cdr3_aa: CASSQYRSGELFF
cdr3_nt: TGCGCCAGCAGCCAGTATAGGTCCGGGGAGCTGTTTTTT
cdr3_length: 13
v_call: TRBV4-1
d_call: NA
clone_size: NA
j_call: TRBJ2-2

cdr3_aa: CASSFPPSGGANTGELFF
cdr3_nt: TGCGCCAGCAGCTTTCCACCTAGCGGGGGGGCCAACACCGGGGAGCTGTTTTTT
cdr3_length: 18
v_call: TRBV5-1
d_call: TRBD2
clone_size: NA
j_call: TRBJ2-2

cdr3_aa: CASSGTVTGELFF
cdr3_nt: TGTGCCAGCAGCGGAACAGTTACCGGGGAGCTGTTTTTT
cdr3_length: 13
v_call: TRBV9
d_call: NA
clone_size: once
j_call: TRBJ2-2

cdr3_aa: CASSGQGTIYEQYF
cdr3_nt: TGTGCCAGCAGTGGACAGGGTACTATCTACGAGCAGTACTTC
cdr3_length: 14
v_call: TRBV28
d_call: TRBD1
clone_size: NA
j_call: TRBJ2-7

cdr3_aa: CASSQGQGNGYTF
cdr3_nt: TGTGCCAGCAGCCAGGGACAGGGAAATGGCTACACCTTC
cdr3_length: 13
v_call: TRBV11-1
d_call: TRBD1
clone_size: NA
j_call: TRBJ1-2

cdr3_aa: CASSPQRVVDTEVFF
cdr3_nt: TGTGCCAGCAGCCCCCAGCGGGTTGTGGACACTGAAGTTTTCTTT
cdr3_length: 15
v_call: TRBV7-3
d_call: NA
clone_size: NA
j_call: TRBJ1-1

cdr3_aa: CASSQDPGQGNEKLFF
cdr3_nt: TGCGCCAGCAGCCAAGATCCGGGACAGGGAAATGAAAAACTGTTTTTT
cdr3_length: 16
v_call: TRBV4-1
d_call: TRBD1
clone_size: NA
j_call: TRBJ1-4

cdr3_aa: CASSFPGYEQYF
cdr3_nt: TGTGCCAGTTCCTTCCCCGGTTACGAGCAGTACTTC
cdr3_length: 12
v_call: TRBV19
d_call: NA
clone_size: NA
j_call: TRBJ2-7

cdr3_aa: CASSQESGRNQPQHF
cdr3_nt: TGCGCCAGCAGCCAAGAATCGGGAAGAAATCAGCCCCAGCATTTT
cdr3_length: 15
v_call: TRBV4-1
d_call: NA
clone_size: NA
j_call: TRBJ1-5

cdr3_aa: CASSSAGTGDYGYTF
cdr3_nt: TGTGCCAGCAGTTCCGCAGGGACAGGGGACTATGGCTACACCTTC
cdr3_length: 15
v_call: TRBV6-5
d_call: TRBD1
clone_size: NA
j_call: TRBJ1-2

cdr3_aa: CASSELGRTEQYF
cdr3_nt: TGTGCCAGCAGCGAGCTCGGACGGACCGAGCAGTACTTC
cdr3_length: 13
v_call: TRBV11-3
d_call: NA
clone_size: NA
j_call: TRBJ2-7

cdr3_aa: CASSLESSHNEQFF
cdr3_nt: TGCGCCAGCAGCTTGGAGTCTAGCCACAATGAGCAGTTCTTC
cdr3_length: 14
v_call: TRBV5-1
d_call: NA
clone_size: once
j_call: TRBJ2-1

cdr3_aa: CAIDRGGYEQYF
cdr3_nt: TGTGCCATCGACAGGGGGGGGTACGAGCAGTACTTC
cdr3_length: 12
v_call: TRBV6-5
d_call: TRBD1
clone_size: NA
j_call: TRBJ2-7

cdr3_aa: CASAWGLAGVGEQYF
cdr3_nt: TGCGCCAGCGCGTGGGGACTAGCGGGAGTAGGCGAGCAGTACTTC
cdr3_length: 15
v_call: TRBV5-1
d_call: TRBD2
clone_size: NA
j_call: TRBJ2-7

cdr3_aa: CASSFGVAYEQYF
cdr3_nt: TGTGCCAGCAGCTTTGGGGTAGCGTACGAGCAGTACTTC
cdr3_length: 13
v_call: TRBV7-9
d_call: NA
clone_size: NA
j_call: TRBJ2-7

cdr3_aa: CASSRGTGTTDTQYF
cdr3_nt: TGTGCCAGCAGTCGAGGGACTGGGACCACAGATACGCAGTATTTT
cdr3_length: 15
v_call: TRBV6-6
d_call: NA
clone_size: NA
j_call: TRBJ2-3

cdr3_aa: CASSLARQVIQPQHF
cdr3_nt: TGTGCCAGCAGCTTGGCCCGCCAGGTCATACAGCCCCAGCATTTT
cdr3_length: 15
v_call: TRBV5-6
d_call: NA
clone_size: NA
j_call: TRBJ1-5

cdr3_aa: CASSSAGTGKTGELFF
cdr3_nt: TGTGCCAGCAGTTCTGCGGGGACAGGGAAAACCGGGGAGCTGTTTTTT
cdr3_length: 16
v_call: TRBV28
d_call: TRBD1
clone_size: NA
j_call: TRBJ2-2

cdr3_aa: CASSYRQLQETQYF
cdr3_nt: TGTGCCAGCAGTTACCGACAGCTCCAAGAGACCCAGTACTTC
cdr3_length: 14
v_call: TRBV6-5
d_call: NA
clone_size: NA
j_call: TRBJ2-5

cdr3_aa: CASSLDGTLNTEAFF
cdr3_nt: TGTGCCAGTAGTTTGGACGGAACCTTGAACACTGAAGCTTTCTTT
cdr3_length: 15
v_call: TRBV19
d_call: NA
clone_size: NA
j_call: TRBJ1-1

cdr3_aa: CASSRDRGTDTIYF
cdr3_nt: TGTGCCAGCAGCCGGGACAGGGGGACGGACACCATATATTTT
cdr3_length: 14
v_call: TRBV7-2
d_call: TRBD1
clone_size: NA
j_call: TRBJ1-3

cdr3_aa: CASSLGAAGAGTDTQYF
cdr3_nt: TGCGCCAGCAGCTTGGGTGCGGCAGGAGCCGGCACAGATACGCAGTATTTT
cdr3_length: 17
v_call: TRBV5-1
d_call: NA
clone_size: NA
j_call: TRBJ2-3

cdr3_aa: CASRGQGLTEAFF
cdr3_nt: TGTGCCAGCAGGGGACAGGGGTTAACTGAAGCTTTCTTT
cdr3_length: 13
v_call: TRBV27
d_call: TRBD1
clone_size: NA
j_call: TRBJ1-1

cdr3_aa: CASSSRTGGSYNEQFF
cdr3_nt: TGTGCCAGCAGCTCTAGGACAGGGGGCTCCTACAATGAGCAGTTCTTC
cdr3_length: 16
v_call: TRBV7-3
d_call: TRBD1
clone_size: NA
j_call: TRBJ2-1

cdr3_aa: CAISRDGTAVGETQYF
cdr3_nt: TGTGCCATCAGCAGGGACGGGACGGCGGTTGGAGAGACCCAGTACTTC
cdr3_length: 16
v_call: TRBV10-3
d_call: NA
clone_size: NA
j_call: TRBJ2-5

cdr3_aa: CASSDLEQFF
cdr3_nt: TGTGCCAGCAGTGACCTTGAGCAGTTCTTC
cdr3_length: 10
v_call: TRBV2
d_call: NA
clone_size: once
j_call: TRBJ2-1

cdr3_aa: CASSFASETQYF
cdr3_nt: TGTGCCAGCAGCTTTGCCTCGGAGACCCAGTACTTC
cdr3_length: 12
v_call: TRBV11-2
d_call: NA
clone_size: NA
j_call: TRBJ2-5

cdr3_aa: CASSVDRETQYF
cdr3_nt: TGTGCCAGCAGCGTAGACCGAGAGACCCAGTACTTC
cdr3_length: 12
v_call: TRBV9
d_call: NA
clone_size: NA
j_call: TRBJ2-5

cdr3_aa: CASRGTGSSYEQYF
cdr3_nt: TGTGCCAGTAGAGGGACAGGGTCCTCCTACGAGCAGTACTTC
cdr3_length: 14
v_call: TRBV19
d_call: TRBD1
clone_size: NA
j_call: TRBJ2-7

cdr3_aa: CASRETGTDYNQPQHF
cdr3_nt: TGTGCCAGCAGGGAAACCGGGACCGACTACAATCAGCCCCAGCATTTT
cdr3_length: 16
v_call: TRBV6-1
d_call: NA
clone_size: few
j_call: TRBJ1-5

cdr3_aa: CASSLTQGASDTQYF
cdr3_nt: TGCGCCAGCAGCCTGACCCAGGGGGCATCGGATACGCAGTATTTT
cdr3_length: 15
v_call: TRBV5-1
d_call: TRBD1
clone_size: NA
j_call: TRBJ2-3

cdr3_aa: CASSGVAGAEQYF
cdr3_nt: TGCGCCAGCAGTGGTGTAGCGGGAGCCGAGCAGTACTTC
cdr3_length: 13
v_call: TRBV10-1
d_call: TRBD2
clone_size: NA
j_call: TRBJ2-7

cdr3_aa: CASSLPSRLTDTQYF
cdr3_nt: TGTGCCAGCAGCTTGCCTAGCCGCCTCACAGATACGCAGTATTTT
cdr3_length: 15
v_call: TRBV7-7
d_call: NA
clone_size: NA
j_call: TRBJ2-3

cdr3_aa: CASSIGGSYEQYF
cdr3_nt: TGTGCCAGTAGTATAGGAGGCTCCTACGAGCAGTACTTC
cdr3_length: 13
v_call: TRBV19
d_call: NA
clone_size: NA
j_call: TRBJ2-7

cdr3_aa: CASSQVPSRSYNEQFF
cdr3_nt: TGTGCCAGCAGCCAAGTCCCCAGCAGGTCCTACAATGAGCAGTTCTTC
cdr3_length: 16
v_call: TRBV4-2
d_call: NA
clone_size: NA
j_call: TRBJ2-1

cdr3_aa: CASSSPGSGELFF
cdr3_nt: TGTGCCAGCAGCTCCCCGGGATCCGGGGAGCTGTTTTTT
cdr3_length: 13
v_call: TRBV7-7
d_call: NA
clone_size: NA
j_call: TRBJ2-2

cdr3_aa: CASSSNRQGHNYGYTF
cdr3_nt: TGTGCCAGCAGCTCGAATCGACAGGGGCATAACTATGGCTACACCTTC
cdr3_length: 16
v_call: TRBV7-9
d_call: TRBD1
clone_size: NA
j_call: TRBJ1-2